Below are 21 T cell receptor beta chains sequenced from a single sample in a study of OX40 agonist ivuxolimab in advanced cancers. The table came from immunoSEQ multiplex PCR; TCRdb's copy has only in-frame clones and leaves some out. The sample has roughly 50,000 clones, more than 80% seen once. The material sequenced was CD4+ or CD8+ T cells sorted from blood, taken in a trial of the OX40 agonist ivuxolimab. The receptors here all came from an adult with an advanced solid tumor such as melanoma, head and neck, liver or kidney cancer.

The CDR3 nucleotides are TGTGCCTGGAATTGGGACACTCCACAAAAACTGTTTTTT. Protein sequence: CAWNWDTPQKLFF. The chain recombines TRBV30 with TRBJ1-4, with D possibly matching TRBD1 (6 bases). The CDR3 covers 13 residues. V shed 4 bases and J shed 9 bases, with 15 bases lying between them. The germline gives CDR1 GTSNPN, CDR2 SVGIG (reference sequence).

The chain carries TRBV7-9 and TRBJ2-3; no definite D call. CDR3 length equals 14 residues. Germline values: CDR1 SEHNR, CDR2 FQNEAQ (reference sequence). V was trimmed by 0 bases and J by 0 bases, leaving 4 bases between them. The CDR3: CASSLAGSTDTQYF. In DNA form, the CDR3 reads TGTGCCAGCAGCTTAGCGGGGAGCACAGATACGCAGTATTTT.

The chain recombines TRBV5-4 with TRBJ1-6; D may be TRBD1 (6 bases). The CDR3 has 15 amino acids. Germline lookup yields CDR1 SGHNT and CDR2 YYREEE (reference sequence). V shed 4 bases and J shed 7 bases, with 15 bases lying between them. In DNA, the CDR3 is TGTGCCAGCAGCGTAACGGGGGCATTCAATTCACCCCTCCACTTT. Translation gives CASSVTGAFNSPLHF. Full variable domain (rest looked up from reference TRBV5-4 and TRBJ1-6): ETGVTQSPTHLIKTRGQQVTLRCSSQSGHNTVSWYQQALGQGPQFIFQYYREEENGRGNFPPRFSGLQFPNYSSELNVNALELDDSALYLCASSVTGAFNSPLHFGNGTRLTVT.

V is TRBV6-4 and J is TRBJ1-1; D unresolved. V lost 6 bases and J 1 base, leaving 12 bases between the germline ends. CDR1 and CDR2 (germline): MRHNA, SNTAGT. This CDR3 spans 14 amino acids. CDR3 DNA sequence: TGTGCCAGCAGGGTATGGGCAGGGAACACTGAAGCTTTCTTT. Its protein product is CASRVWAGNTEAFF.

J is TRBJ2-7 and V is TRBV28; TRBD1 matches at 8 bases. V trimming: 5 bases; J trimming: 3 bases; junction bases outside the gene matches: 3. Germline V gene lookup returns CDR1 MDHEN and CDR2 SYDVKM. This CDR3 comprises 13 residues. The CDR3, as DNA: TGTGCCAGCAGTCCCACAGGGGGCTACGAGCAGTACTTC. It specifies CASSPTGGYEQYF.

This chain connects TRBV6-5 to TRBJ2-5, with a weak D call TRBD1 (6 bases). The germline CDR1 and CDR2 sequences are MNHEY and SVGAGI. This CDR3 has 15 residues. Trimming removed 6 bases from V and 5 bases from J, with 19 bases in between. The CDR3 spells CASRPGTSPGETQYF. The DNA of the CDR3 is TGTGCCAGCAGGCCAGGGACATCTCCAGGGGAGACCCAGTACTTC.

Points on this clone: The identical CDR3 is also encoded by other nucleotide sequences in the sample. The chain combines TRBV19 with TRBJ1-1; the D is unclear. CDR1 and CDR2 (germline): LNHDA, SQIVND (reference sequence). The V end lost 1 base, the J end lost 4 bases, and 4 bases lay between the germline ends. The CDR3 extends over 12 amino acids. CDR3 coding DNA: TGTGCCAGTAGTATAGGAGTCACTGAAGCTTTCTTT. Protein product: CASSIGVTEAFF.

The chain is built from TRBV5-5 and TRBJ2-1; 7 bases line up with TRBD1. Trimming at V came to 4 bases and at J to 1 base, leaving 11 bases not matched to a gene. The CDR3 extends over 17 amino acids. Germline CDR1 reads SGHKS; CDR2 reads YYEKEE (reference sequence). Here the CDR3 DNA reads TGTGCCAGCAGCCCAGCCAGTCGGGACAGTTCCTACAATGAGCAGTTCTTC. Residues: CASSPASRDSSYNEQFF.

CDR3 DNA: TGTGCCAGCAGCTTAGCGGCAGGGGAGCTGTTTTTT. It yields the protein CASSLAAGELFF. The chain joins TRBV7-8 to TRBJ1-4; no firm D call. TRBJ2-2 matches the DNA end more closely, so the J call is doubtful. This CDR3 contains 12 residues. In germline, CDR1 is SGHVS, CDR2 FQNEAQ.

This chain's CDR3 is CASSPEESSYNEQFF. The CDR3 DNA reads TGTGCCAGCAGCCCGGAGGAGAGCTCCTACAATGAGCAGTTCTTC. The gene calls are TRBV6-5 and TRBJ2-1, with D tentatively TRBD2 (5 bases). V was shortened by 6 bases and J by 0 bases, with 12 bases between the two germline ends. CDR3 size: 15 residues. CDR1 and CDR2 from the germline V gene are MNHEY and SVGAGI.

The chain joins TRBV5-1 to TRBJ1-6; D remains ambiguous. Trimming removed 4 bases from V and 2 bases from J, with 13 bases in between. Germline V gene sequence: CDR1 SGHRS, CDR2 YFSETQ. The CDR3 covers 16 residues. This CDR3 reads CASSQTVNPYNSPLHF. The CDR3 DNA sequence: TGCGCCAGCAGCCAAACAGTGAACCCCTATAATTCACCCCTCCACTTT.

The rearrangement joins TRBV5-6 to TRBJ2-5; 7 bases line up with TRBD1. The germline gives CDR1 SGHDT, CDR2 YYEEEE. With V trimmed by 3 bases and J by 2 bases, 1 base remained unmatched. The CDR3 runs to 13 residues. CDR3 sequence (DNA): TGTGCCAGCAGCTCGGGACAGCAAGAGACCCAGTACTTC. Its protein product is CASSSGQQETQYF.

V gene TRBV19 combines with J gene TRBJ1-6, with 7 nucleotides matching TRBD1. The CDR3 totals 15 residues. The ends lost 6 bases at V and 9 bases at J; junction bases unmatched: 11. Looked up from germline, CDR1 is LNHDA and CDR2 is SQIVND (reference sequence). The CDR3 region has the DNA TGTGCCAGTAGACACCTCCAGGGGGACGGTTCACCCCTCCACTTT. This codes for CASRHLQGDGSPLHF.

The chain combines TRBV7-2 with TRBJ2-7; 7 positions match TRBD2. From germline, CDR1 is SGHTA and CDR2 FQGNSA. The CDR3 has 15 amino acids. The J segment lost 0 bases and the V segment lost 5 bases, leaving 7 bases of the junction unmatched. The CDR3 reads CASSPRWGGSYEQYF. CDR3 DNA sequence: TGTGCCAGCAGCCCGAGGTGGGGGGGCTCCTACGAGCAGTACTTC. Together with reference TRBV7-2 and TRBJ2-7, the CDR3 gives the full variable domain: GAGVSQSPSNKVTEKGKDVELRCDPISGHTALYWYRQSLGQGLEFLIYFQGNSAPDKSGLPSDRFSAERTGGSVSTLTIQRTQQEDSAVYLCASSPRWGGSYEQYFGPGTRLTVT.

This chain joins TRBV6-1 and TRBJ1-2; 11 bases are shared with TRBD1. The CDR3 has 19 residues. CDR1 is MNHNS and CDR2 is SASEGT in the germline V gene. Trimming at V came to 3 bases and at J to 0 bases, leaving 12 bases not matched to a gene. The chain's CDR3 is CASSESSGTGGEANYGYTF. The CDR3 nucleotides read TGTGCCAGCAGTGAGTCGTCCGGGACAGGGGGAGAGGCTAACTATGGCTACACCTTC.

The chain has TRBV5-4 and TRBJ2-7, with TRBD2 as a possible D gene (6 bases). Trimming left V 4 bases short and J 3 bases short, with 11 bases between. The germline V gene encodes CDR1 SGHNT and CDR2 YYREEE (reference sequence). The length of the CDR3 is 13 residues. The CDR3 sequence: CASSLARGYEQYF. CDR3 sequence (DNA): TGTGCCAGCAGCCTCGCGCGGGGCTACGAGCAGTACTTC.

This clone was picked up one time. This rearrangement joins TRBV15 to TRBJ1-1; D possibly corresponds to TRBD1 (5 bases). V shed 7 bases and J shed 5 bases, with 14 bases lying between them. CDR1 and CDR2 (germline): LNHNV, YYDKDF (reference sequence). The CDR3 runs to 13 residues. The CDR3 nucleotides read TGTGCCACCAACGTGGGGGGTCGGACTGAAGCTTTCTTT. Translating gives CATNVGGRTEAFF.

The CDR3 coding sequence is TGTGCCAGTACTAGCGGGGGGTACAATGAGCAGTTCTTC. This sequence encodes CASTSGGYNEQFF. The gene calls are TRBV6-6 and TRBJ2-1; 12 nucleotides agree with TRBD2. The CDR3 consists of 13 residues. From germline, CDR1 is MNHNY and CDR2 SVGAGI (reference sequence). V gave up 9 bases and J gave up 4 bases; unmatched junction bases: 1.

The V gene is TRBV7-9, the J gene TRBJ2-5, with 7 nucleotides matching TRBD1. The V gene end was trimmed by 3 bases and the J gene end by 5 bases; junction bases not matched to a gene: 6. The CDR3 runs to 14 residues. The V gene's germline CDR1 is SEHNR and CDR2 FQNEAQ (reference sequence). CDR3 protein: CASSFLTGSETQYF. The CDR3 DNA reads as TGTGCCAGCAGCTTTTTGACAGGGTCGGAGACCCAGTACTTC. Using reference TRBV7-9 and TRBJ2-5 for the parts outside the CDR3, the full variable domain is DTGVSQNPRHKITKRGQNVTFRCDPISEHNRLYWYRQTLGQGPEFLTYFQNEAQLEKSRLLSDRFSAERPKGSFSTLEIQRTEQGDSAMYLCASSFLTGSETQYFGPGTRLLVL.

The V and J genes are TRBV9 and TRBJ2-7; no clear D gene. The CDR3 consists of 14 residues. Germline CDR1 and CDR2: SGDLS and YYNGEE. With 0 bases removed from V and 2 bases from J, the gap between germline ends came to 9 bases. The CDR3 DNA follows: TGTGCCAGCAGCGTAGAGGACGGCCCCTACGAGCAGTACTTC. This sequence encodes CASSVEDGPYEQYF.

The chain has TRBV7-3 and TRBJ2-1, with D possibly TRBD2 on 6 matching bases. This CDR3 region has 13 residues. Per germline, CDR1 SGHTA and CDR2 FQGTGA. V lost 2 bases and J 8 bases, leaving 10 bases between the germline ends. CDR3 region: CASSLATGDEQFF. CDR3 sequence (DNA): TGTGCCAGCAGCTTAGCCACGGGGGATGAGCAGTTCTTC.